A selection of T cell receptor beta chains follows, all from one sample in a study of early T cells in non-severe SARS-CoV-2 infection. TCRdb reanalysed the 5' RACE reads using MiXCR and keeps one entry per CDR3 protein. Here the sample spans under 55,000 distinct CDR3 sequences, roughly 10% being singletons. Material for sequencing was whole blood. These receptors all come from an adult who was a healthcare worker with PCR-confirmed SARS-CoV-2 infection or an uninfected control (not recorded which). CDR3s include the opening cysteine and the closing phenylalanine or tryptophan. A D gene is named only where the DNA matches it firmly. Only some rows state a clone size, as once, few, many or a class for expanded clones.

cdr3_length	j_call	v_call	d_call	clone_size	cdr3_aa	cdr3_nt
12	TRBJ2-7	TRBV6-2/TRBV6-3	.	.	CASSPGPGEQYF	TGTGCCAGCAGTCCCGGGCCGGGCGAGCAGTACTTC
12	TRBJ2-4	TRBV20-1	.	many	CSASGSKNIQYF	TGCAGTGCTAGTGGGAGCAAAAACATTCAGTACTTC
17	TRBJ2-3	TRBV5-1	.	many	CASSLGGHRPGTDTQYF	TGCGCCAGCAGCTTGGGGGGCCATAGGCCAGGGACAGATACGCAGTATTTT
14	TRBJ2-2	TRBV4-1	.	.	CASSQPLSSGELFF	TGCGCCAGCAGCCAACCTCTTAGTAGCGGGGAGCTGTTTTTT
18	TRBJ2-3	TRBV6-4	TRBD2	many	CASSGLAGGPTSTDTQYF	TGTGCCAGCAGTGGCCTAGCGGGAGGACCCACTAGCACAGATACGCAGTATTTT
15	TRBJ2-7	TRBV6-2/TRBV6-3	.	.	CASSPLGLLSYEQYF	TGTGCCAGCTCCCCCCTGGGGCTACTCTCCTACGAGCAGTACTTC
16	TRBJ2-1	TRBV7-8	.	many	CASSFNIKDFYNEQFF	TGTGCCAGCAGCTTCAATATCAAAGACTTCTACAATGAGCAGTTCTTC
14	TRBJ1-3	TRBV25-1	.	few	CASSERSSGNTIYF	TGTGCCAGCAGTGAAAGATCCTCTGGAAACACCATATATTTT
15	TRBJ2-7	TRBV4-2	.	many	CASSQEQTTTYEQYF	TGTGCCAGCAGCCAAGAACAGACAACGACCTACGAGCAGTACTTC
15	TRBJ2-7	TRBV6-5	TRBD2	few	CASSYSAGGYYEQYF	TGTGCCAGCAGTTACTCAGCGGGAGGTTACTACGAGCAGTACTTC
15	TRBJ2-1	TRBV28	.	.	CASSPWVVSGNEQFF	TGTGCCAGCAGCCCTTGGGTCGTATCAGGGAATGAGCAGTTCTTC
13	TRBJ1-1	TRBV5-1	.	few	CASSLGISDEAFF	TGCGCCAGCAGCTTGGGTATTTCGGATGAAGCTTTCTTT
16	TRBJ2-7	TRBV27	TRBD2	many	CASSSGLAGVRYEQYF	TGTGCCAGCAGTTCGGGACTAGCGGGAGTCAGGTACGAGCAGTACTTC
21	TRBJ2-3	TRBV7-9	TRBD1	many	CASSLGIRGTGSSPSTDTQYF	TGTGCCAGCAGCTTAGGAATCCGGGGGACAGGATCCTCCCCCAGCACAGATACGCAGTATTTT
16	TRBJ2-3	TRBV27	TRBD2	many	CATRRETLRDTDTQYF	TGTGCCACCCGGCGGGAGACGCTTCGAGACACAGATACGCAGTATTTT
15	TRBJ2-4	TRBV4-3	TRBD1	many	CASSPTGEAKNIQYF	TGCGCCAGCAGCCCGACAGGGGAGGCCAAAAACATTCAGTACTTC
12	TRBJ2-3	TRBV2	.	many	CASRKTRDTQYF	TGTGCCAGCAGGAAGACTAGGGATACGCAGTATTTT
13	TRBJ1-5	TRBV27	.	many	CASSWGLNQPQHF	TGTGCCAGCAGTTGGGGGCTTAATCAGCCCCAGCATTTT
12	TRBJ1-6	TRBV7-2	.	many	CASSLFISALHF	TGTGCCAGCAGCTTATTCATATCAGCCCTCCACTTT
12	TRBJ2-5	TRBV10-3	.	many	CAIRDSQETQYF	TGTGCCATCAGGGACAGCCAAGAGACCCAGTACTTC
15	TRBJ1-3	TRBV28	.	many	CASRTPTRGADTIYF	TGTGCCAGCAGGACCCCGACGCGGGGGGCGGACACCATATATTTT
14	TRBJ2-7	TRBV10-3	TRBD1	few	CAATGTTPPHEQYF	TGTGCCGCGACAGGGACCACCCCACCACACGAGCAGTACTTC
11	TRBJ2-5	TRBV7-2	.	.	CASSQMETQYF	TGTGCCAGCAGCCAGATGGAGACCCAGTACTTC
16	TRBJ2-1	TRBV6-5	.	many	CASSYSGRGKFSEQFF	TGTGCCAGCAGTTACTCAGGGAGAGGCAAGTTTAGTGAGCAGTTCTTC
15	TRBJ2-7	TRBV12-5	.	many	CASGLAAGGSYEQYF	TGTGCTAGTGGTTTGGCGGCAGGGGGGAGCTACGAGCAGTACTTC
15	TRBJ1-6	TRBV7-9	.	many	CASSLLGRNNSPLHF	TGTGCCAGCAGCTTACTGGGCAGAAATAATTCACCCCTCCACTTT
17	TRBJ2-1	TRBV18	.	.	CASSPTVGVQLSNEQFF	TGTGCCAGCTCACCAACCGTGGGAGTTCAACTCTCCAATGAGCAGTTCTTC
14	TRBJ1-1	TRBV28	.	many	CASSTDRSNTEAFF	TGTGCCAGCAGTACCGACAGGAGCAACACTGAAGCTTTCTTT
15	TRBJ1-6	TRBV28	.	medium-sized	CASSTGPTYNSPLHF	TGTGCCAGCAGCACTGGACCTACCTATAATTCACCCCTCCACTTT
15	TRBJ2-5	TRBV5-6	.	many	CASSSNRVVGETQYF	TGTGCCAGCAGCTCAAACCGGGTTGTGGGGGAGACCCAGTACTTC
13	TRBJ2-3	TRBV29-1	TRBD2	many	CSVGTSGTDTQYF	TGCAGCGTTGGGACTAGCGGGACAGATACGCAGTATTTT
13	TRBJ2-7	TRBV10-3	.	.	CAISTDSSYEQYF	TGTGCCATCAGTACGGACAGCTCCTACGAGCAGTACTTC
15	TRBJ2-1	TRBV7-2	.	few	CASSLRGGTHNEQFF	TGTGCCAGCAGCCTAAGGGGGGGGACCCACAATGAGCAGTTCTTC
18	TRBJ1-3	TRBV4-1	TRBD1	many	CASSQAGGRGLIGNTIYF	TGCGCCAGCAGCCAAGCTGGGGGCAGGGGGCTAATTGGAAACACCATATATTTT
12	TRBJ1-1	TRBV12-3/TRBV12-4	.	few	CASSLIIPEAFF	TGTGCCAGCAGTTTGATAATCCCTGAAGCTTTCTTT
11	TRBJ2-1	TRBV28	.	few	CASSRTYEQFF	TGTGCCAGCAGTAGGACATATGAGCAGTTCTTC
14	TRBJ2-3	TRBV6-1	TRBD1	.	CASTMTGAADTQYF	TGTGCCAGCACCATGACAGGGGCCGCAGATACGCAGTATTTT
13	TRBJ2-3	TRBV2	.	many	CASMTDYTDTQYF	TGTGCCAGCATGACAGACTACACAGATACGCAGTATTTT
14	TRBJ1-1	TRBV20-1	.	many	CSARDRAGPTEAFF	TGCAGTGCTAGAGATAGAGCAGGGCCGACTGAAGCTTTCTTT
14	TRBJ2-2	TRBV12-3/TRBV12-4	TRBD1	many	CASRRDRHTGELFF	TGTGCCAGCAGGAGGGACAGACACACCGGGGAGCTGTTTTTT
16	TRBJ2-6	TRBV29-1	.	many	CSVEDLGSSGANVLTF	TGCAGCGTTGAAGATCTCGGGAGCTCTGGGGCCAACGTCCTGACTTTC
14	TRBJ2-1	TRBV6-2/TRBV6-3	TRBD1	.	CASRPPGQGGEQFF	TGTGCCAGCAGACCTCCGGGACAGGGAGGTGAGCAGTTCTTC
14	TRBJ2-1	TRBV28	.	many	CASSFDSSYNEQFF	TGTGCCAGCAGTTTTGACAGCAGCTACAATGAGCAGTTCTTC
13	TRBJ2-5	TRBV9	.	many	CASNRREQETQYF	TGTGCCAGCAACAGACGGGAACAAGAGACCCAGTACTTC
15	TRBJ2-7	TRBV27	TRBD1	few	CASSSPGQGSHEQYF	TGTGCCAGCAGTTCCCCGGGACAGGGTTCCCACGAGCAGTACTTC
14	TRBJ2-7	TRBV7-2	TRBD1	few	CASKPRDRAYEQYF	TGTGCCAGCAAGCCTCGGGACAGAGCCTACGAGCAGTACTTC
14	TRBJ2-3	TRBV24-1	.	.	CATSDFSRGDTQYF	TGTGCCACCAGTGATTTTAGTAGGGGAGATACGCAGTATTTT
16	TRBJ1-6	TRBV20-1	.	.	CSAREVRTDYNSPLHF	TGCAGTGCTAGAGAGGTCAGGACGGATTATAATTCACCCCTCCACTTT
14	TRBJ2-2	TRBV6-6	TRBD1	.	CASSGTGYTGELFF	TGTGCCAGCAGTGGGACAGGGTACACCGGGGAGCTGTTTTTT
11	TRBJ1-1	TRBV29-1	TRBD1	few	CSVFPAGGPFF	TGCAGCGTTTTTCCTGCAGGGGGCCCTTTCTTT
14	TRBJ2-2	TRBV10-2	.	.	CASSERGADGELFF	TGCGCCAGCAGTGAAAGGGGGGCCGACGGGGAGCTGTTTTTT
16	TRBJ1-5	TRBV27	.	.	CASSPPTEGGNQPQHF	TGTGCCAGCAGTCCACCGACAGAGGGGGGCAATCAGCCCCAGCATTTT
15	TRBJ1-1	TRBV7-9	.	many	CASSLQQLKNTEAFF	TGTGCCAGCAGCCTCCAACAGTTAAAAAACACTGAAGCTTTCTTT
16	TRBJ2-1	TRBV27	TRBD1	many	CASSFTRDRDLNEQFF	TGTGCCAGCAGTTTCACCCGGGACAGGGATTTGAATGAGCAGTTCTTC
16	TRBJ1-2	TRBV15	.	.	CATSRDRPDRIYGYTF	TGTGCCACCAGCAGAGATCGTCCGGACAGAATCTATGGCTACACCTTC